This T cell receptor (beta chain) was sequenced in a study of CD8+ T cells in alopecia areata. The wider study: Those treated were given oral tofacitinib at 5 to 10 mg twice daily. The percentage of affected scalp area served as the score of severity for treated patients.

The treatment is: oral pan-JAK inhibitor, 5-10 mg twice daily. The CDR3 extends over 14 amino acids. V dropped 4 bases and J dropped 9 bases, with 20 bases sitting between them. The germline CDR1 and CDR2 sequences are SQVTM and ANQGSEA. Sequencing relied on a cDNA template that was reverse transcribed from extracted RNA. The repertoire was sequenced with immunoSEQ multiplex PCR; TCRdb's copy has only in-frame clones and lacks some. The repertoire includes about 190,000 clones, 50% to 60% of them detected once, and approximately 0.7% sits in the top ten. The clonotype was recovered from a human donor with alopecia areata. J is TRBJ2-3 and V is TRBV29-1; D remains ambiguous. The sequences come from CD4+ T cells sorted from blood, collected at week 4, from a patient treated with tofacitinib. The CDR3 loop reads CSVVLPHSGETQYF. For the CDR3, the DNA is TGCAGCGTTGTTCTGCCGCACTCAGGCGAGACGCAGTATTTT.